One and the same sample provided the 21 T cell receptor beta chains below, sequenced in a study of human T cells and chemical hapten exposure (dated by TCRdb to the early 2020s). Preparation of the library involved RACE. The reads were generated on a NextSeq 500. TCRdb trimmed the raw reads at Q25, called clones with MiXCR and kept productive beta chains. Identical CDR3 protein sequences are pooled into one entry, listed with their most common genes and DNA. Within this sample are around 200,000 distinct CDR3 sequences, with 20% to 25% of them counted one time only. In total, the top ten clones hold about 2.5% of the sample. The sample's time point label, in plain terms: patch test 3, about 24 weeks after DPC sensitization. According to the study, the label for this sample's treatment or condition signals: therapeutic diphenylcyclopropenone sensitization with weekly scalp DPC. Sequencing used whole blood, obtained in connection with sensitization to the hapten diphenylcyclopropenone (DPC). The receptor source for this set is a woman between 40 and 50 years old with alopecia areata. Some clones in this sample may be carry-over from other donors' samples.

The V call is TRBV5-1, the J call TRBJ2-1; 11 nucleotides align to TRBD2. Per germline, CDR1 SGHRS and CDR2 YFSETQ. V was clipped by 0 bases and J by 7 bases; unmatched bases: 3. This CDR3 comprises 15 residues. This chain's CDR3 is CASSLGSGRVNEQFF. CDR3 in DNA: TGCGCCAGCAGCTTGGGTAGCGGGAGGGTGAATGAGCAGTTCTTC.

This clonotype has a handful of counts. J is TRBJ1-2 and V is TRBV28, with 8 positions matching TRBD1. V gave up 6 bases and J gave up 3 bases; unmatched junction bases: 0. Germline V gene sequence: CDR1 MDHEN, CDR2 SYDVKM. The CDR3 runs 12 residues. CDR3 residues: CASRTGDYGYTF. The CDR3 nucleotides read TGTGCCAGCAGGACAGGGGACTATGGCTACACCTTC.

This clonotype was detected a few times. The V call is TRBV6-5, the J call TRBJ2-3, with 12 bases identical to TRBD2. This CDR3 has 15 residues. V was pared by 5 bases and J by 5 bases, with 5 bases of the junction left unmatched. In germline, CDR1 is MNHEY, CDR2 SVGAGI. CDR3 DNA: TGTGCCAGCAGTCCGACTAGCGGGAGTGTAGATACGCAGTATTTT. Its translation is CASSPTSGSVDTQYF.

This clonotype appeared many times. The chain recombines TRBV6-5 with TRBJ2-2, with 7 bases aligning to TRBD2. Germline lookup yields CDR1 MNHEY and CDR2 SVGAGI. Trimming at V came to 8 bases and at J to 5 bases, leaving 2 bases not matched to a gene. The CDR3 is 12 residues long. The CDR3 region is CASRGRTGELFF. Written as DNA, the CDR3 is TGTGCCAGCCGCGGGAGAACCGGGGAGCTGTTTTTT.

This clonotype was seen only a few times. CDR3 protein: CSARNQDQPQHF. The CDR3 bases are TGCAGTGCTAGAAATCAGGACCAGCCCCAGCATTTT. This chain connects TRBV20-1 to TRBJ1-5, with D hard to call. Germline loops: CDR1 DFQATT, CDR2 SNEGSKA (reference sequence). This CDR3 is 12 amino acids long. The V end lost 2 bases, the J end lost 7 bases, and 9 bases lay between the germline ends.

This chain links TRBV28 with TRBJ2-1; 9 positions match TRBD2. Germline V CDR1 and CDR2: MDHEN, SYDVKM. The length of the CDR3 is 14 residues. After removal of 6 bases from V and 6 bases from J, the junction contained 6 bases not matched to a gene. Here the CDR3 reads CASSSGTSINEQFF. In nucleotides, the CDR3 is TGTGCCAGCAGCTCCGGGACTAGCATCAATGAGCAGTTCTTC.

V and J are TRBV29-1 and TRBJ2-7, with TRBD2 matching 15 bases. The trim removed 2 bases at V and 6 bases at J, leaving 2 bases unmatched. CDR3 length: 14 residues. Germline loops: CDR1 SQVTM, CDR2 ANQGSEA. CDR3 DNA: TGCAGCGTTGAAAAGGGACTAGCGGGAGGCGAGCAGTACTTC. It specifies CSVEKGLAGGEQYF.

This chain uses TRBV7-3 with TRBJ2-1; the match to TRBD1 covers 7 bases. CDR3 length equals 18 residues. V trimming: 4 bases; J trimming: 5 bases; junction bases outside the gene matches: 17. From germline, CDR1 is SGHTA and CDR2 FQGTGA. CDR3 nucleotide sequence: TGTGCCAGCAGCTCCCCGACAGGGACCTTCCTTAGACACAATGAGCAGTTCTTC. Translated: CASSSPTGTFLRHNEQFF. The full variable domain, with the rest looked up from reference TRBV7-3 and TRBJ2-1, is GAGVSQTPSNKVTEKGKYVELRCDPISGHTALYWYRQSLGQGPEFLIYFQGTGAADDSGLPNDRFFAVRPEGSVSTLKIQRTERGDSAVYLCASSSPTGTFLRHNEQFFGPGTRLTVL.

This sequence joins TRBV27 and TRBJ2-3; no firm D call. This CDR3 spans 16 amino acids. Looked up from germline, CDR1 is MNHEY and CDR2 is SMNVEV (reference sequence). V was cut by 5 bases and J by 2 bases, with 17 bases left in between. The CDR3 DNA sequence: TGTGCCAGCAGTCCTGGACCCGGGCTAAACACAGATACGCAGTATTTT. As protein: CASSPGPGLNTDTQYF.

This clonotype was observed a handful of times. The gene calls are TRBV25-1 and TRBJ2-4, with D unclear. Per the germline V gene, CDR1 is MGHDK and CDR2 is SYGVNS. The CDR3 totals 11 residues. The V gene lost 5 bases and the J gene lost 8 bases, with 7 bases spanning the gap. The CDR3 sequence is CASSKGYIQYF. The CDR3 coding sequence is TGTGCCAGCAGTAAGGGTTACATTCAGTACTTC.

In this sample, this clonotype turned up once. At one of its ends the junction is not consistent with the germline gene, which may arise from a read error. CDR3 in amino acids: CATSPLAGMYNEQFF. In nucleotides, the CDR3 is TGTGCCACCAGTCCCCTAGCGGGTATGTACAATGAGCAGTTCTTC. The rearrangement links TRBV6-2 or TRBV6-3 to TRBJ2-1; TRBD2 agrees at 8 bases. This CDR3 region has 15 residues. The germline V gene has CDR1 MNHEY and CDR2 SVGEGT.

This clonotype was counted ten times or more. The chain joins TRBV7-6 to TRBJ1-1; D not certain. In germline, CDR1 is SGHVS, CDR2 FNYEAQ. The CDR3 totals 13 residues. Trimming shortened V by 1 base and J by 4 bases, and 7 bases separated the two germline ends. The CDR3: CASSLEGGTEAFF. The CDR3 region has the DNA TGTGCCAGCAGCTTAGAAGGAGGCACTGAAGCTTTCTTT.

This chain joins TRBV11-2 and TRBJ2-3, with 8 bases matching TRBD2. V was clipped by 0 bases and J by 0 bases; unmatched bases: 8. The CDR3 covers 18 residues. The germline CDR1 and CDR2 sequences are SGHAT and FQNNGV. CDR3 region: CASSLDRNSGASTDTQYF. The CDR3 region has the DNA TGTGCCAGCAGCTTAGATCGTAATAGCGGGGCTAGCACAGATACGCAGTATTTT.

The chain joins TRBV6-2 or TRBV6-3 to TRBJ1-5; no clear D. Trimming cost V 5 bases and J 4 bases, with 15 bases left between them. Germline values: CDR1 MNHEY, CDR2 SVGEGT. The CDR3 consists of 15 residues. The CDR3 DNA is TGTGCCAGCAGTCTGACATCTCCCCGGAATCAGCCCCAGCATTTT. Translating gives CASSLTSPRNQPQHF.

This clonotype turned up a few times. The V and J genes are TRBV28 and TRBJ1-2; possible D gene TRBD1, 5 bases. Germline-derived CDR1 and CDR2 are MDHEN and SYDVKM. V shed 7 bases and J shed 4 bases, with 13 bases lying between them. This CDR3 comprises 13 residues. CDR3 loop: CASTWGTGYGYTF. The CDR3 coding sequence is TGTGCCAGCACCTGGGGCACTGGCTATGGCTACACCTTC.

The chain employs TRBV27 and TRBJ1-5; no clear D gene. V lost 4 bases and J 3 bases, leaving 7 bases between the germline ends. This CDR3 contains 13 residues. Germline V CDR1 and CDR2: MNHEY, SMNVEV (reference sequence). CDR3 sequence reads: CASSYTFNQPQHF. DNA of the CDR3: TGTGCCAGCAGTTACACCTTCAATCAGCCCCAGCATTTT.

This clonotype came up a few times. This chain connects TRBV29-1 to TRBJ1-1, with a weak D call TRBD1 (5 bases). The V and J ends lost 6 bases and 11 bases respectively, with 16 bases between them. Germline-derived CDR1 and CDR2 are SQVTM and ANQGSEA. The CDR3 is made up of 11 amino acids. The CDR3 region is CSVEGRQSAFF. The CDR3 DNA reads as TGCAGCGTCGAGGGGCGACAATCCGCTTTCTTT.

The chain combines TRBV11-1 with TRBJ1-6; 8 nucleotides agree with TRBD1. This CDR3 has 14 amino acids. Trimming took 5 bases from V and 9 from J; bases not matched to a gene: 6. The germline CDR1 and CDR2 sequences are SGHAT and FQDESV (reference sequence). The CDR3 reads CASSHGQGGSPLHF. CDR3 nucleotide sequence: TGTGCCAGCAGCCATGGACAGGGAGGTTCACCCCTCCACTTT.

The J gene is TRBJ1-1, the V gene TRBV6-5; D is unresolved. V lost 0 bases and J lost 5, with 13 bases in between. CDR3 length: 15 residues. Germline-derived CDR1 and CDR2 are MNHEY and SVGAGI. CDR3 loop: CASSYSSNLGTEAFF. The CDR3 DNA reads TGTGCCAGCAGTTACTCGAGTAACCTGGGGACTGAAGCTTTCTTT.

The rearrangement uses TRBV3-1 and TRBJ2-7; D is ambiguous. Germline CDR1 is LGHDT and CDR2 is YNNKEL (reference sequence). V was trimmed by 4 bases and J by 1 base, leaving 14 bases between them. CDR3 length: 15 amino acids. CDR3 region: CASSPLARPSYEQYF. The CDR3 DNA reads TGTGCCAGCAGCCCCTTAGCACGACCTTCCTACGAGCAGTACTTC.

The CDR3 sequence is CASIYGTGAPQYF. The CDR3 region has the DNA TGCGCCAGCATCTATGGGACAGGGGCGCCCCAGTACTTC. The rearrangement joins TRBV5-1 to TRBJ2-5, with 10 bases lining up with TRBD1. Germline trimming cut 6 bases from V and 9 bases from J; bases unmatched to any gene: 8. Germline assignment: CDR1 SGHRS and CDR2 YFSETQ. The CDR3 consists of 13 residues.